What follows describes a single TCR beta chain. The antigen it binds to is not known. No much larger clone exists at a distance of one base, and base qualities are not known. Genomic DNA was extracted from sorted cells for sequencing of the TCRbeta CDR3 region. The immunoSEQ Assay was used for sequencing of TCRbeta CDR3 regions. In its TCRdb copy, this immuneACCESS table keeps in-frame sequences only and misses some clones. Where compared with another copy, unresolved V genes explain less than half of these, and the others have no known cause. Recorded for this sample are roughly 65,000 clones; 91% of them occurred a single time. Together, the top ten hold less than 0.3% of the sample. Spanning cysteine to phenylalanine, the CDR3 consists of 13 amino acids. Left in the record is the CDR3 DNA by itself, 39 bases read in frame from the first base. The junction shows trimming of 7 bases on V and 3 bases on J, plus 12 bases between the germline ends. The germline V gene gives CDR1 as MRHNA and CDR2 as SNTAGT.

This record comes from a study of OX40 agonist ivuxolimab in advanced cancers. In terms of the full investigation: Ivuxolimab, which targeted the costimulatory receptor OX40 (CD134), was an agonistic, fully human IgG2 monoclonal antibody. Prior anti-PD-1, anti-PD-L1 or anti-CTLA-4 therapy was permitted, and checkpoint inhibitors had been received by around 40% of dose-escalation patients. The monotherapy dose-escalation portion (N = 52 patients) of the phase I ivuxolimab trial is reported in the paper. Partial responses occurred in three dose-escalation patients: two with cutaneous melanoma and one with hepatocellular carcinoma. Intravenous ivuxolimab was administered to patients every 2 weeks at six dose levels: 0.01, 0.1, 0.3, 1.5, 3 and 10 mg/kg. A male proportion of roughly 80% and a mean age of around 60 years, ranging from about 20 to 85, were recorded for the dose-escalation cohort. Of the approximately 53 patients in dose escalation, about 20 had hepatocellular carcinoma, about 15 had melanoma, 9 had renal cell carcinoma and 9 had head and neck cancer. The point of sequencing TCRbeta in the periphery was to test whether ivuxolimab changed TCR sequence diversity and drove clonal T-cell expansion.

Patients with a history of autoimmune disease or receiving systemic immunosuppression were excluded from the trial. Peripheral blood for TCR sequencing was collected from all dose cohorts at baseline, on cycle 4 day 1, and on cycle 7 day 1. The samples were taken from a phase I, first-in-human, multicenter, open-label dose-escalation trial of ivuxolimab. Adults with locally advanced or metastatic melanoma, renal cell, hepatocellular, or head and neck squamous cell carcinoma were enrolled in the trial. Before TCR sequencing, CD4+ and CD8+ T cells were separately sorted from peripheral blood. The paper's findings and limits, for the study overall: At doses of 0.1 to 3.0 mg/kg, clonal expansion of both CD4+ and CD8+ T cells in blood was seen between baseline and week 6. Antigen specificity was not determined for the clonally expanded peripheral T cells. In the 0.1-3.0 mg/kg groups, partial responders were among the patients with the lowest normalized peripheral clonal expansion, particularly in CD8+ T cells. Low levels of normalized T-cell clonal expansion were also seen in some nonresponding patients. On average, CD8+ T cells showed more expanded clones than CD4+ T cells after ivuxolimab.

Sample: CD4+ or CD8+ T cells sorted from blood, taken in a trial of the OX40 agonist ivuxolimab. The TCR comes from an adult with an advanced solid tumor such as melanoma, head and neck, liver or kidney cancer. The V and J genes are TRBV6-4 and TRBJ1-1; TRBD1 might be the D gene, on 5 matching bases. At the DNA level, the sequence is TGTGCCAGCAAAAGGAGGGGTGACACTGAAGCTTTCTTT. Translated, this is CASKRRGDTEAFF.